This T cell receptor (beta chain) was captured in a study of radiotherapy plus CTLA-4 blockade in lung cancer. Study in general: Disease control was present in 30% to 40% of patients, and objective responses in approximately 20%. Whole-study results and caveats: Expansion in blood of tumor-derived TCR clones was seen after radiotherapy plus ipilimumab.

Profiled with immunoSEQ multiplex PCR; TCRdb holds only in-frame clones, not every one. The sample shows roughly 77,000 clones, under 75% of them seen only once. Germline assignment: CDR1 MNHNS and CDR2 SASEGT. With 4 bases clipped from V and 4 bases from J, the junction kept 7 bases outside the gene matches. The length of the CDR3 is 16 residues. Of note for this clone: Its antigen is undetermined.

Those patients who had chemo-refractory metastatic non-small-cell lung cancer were given focal radiation along with CTLA-4 blockade through ipilimumab. This clonotype originated in a human donor with non-small cell lung cancer whose response to radiotherapy plus ipilimumab could not be evaluated. This chain uses TRBV6-1 with TRBJ2-1, with 10 bases identical to TRBD2. The sequencing used peripheral blood, collected from a patient treated with radiotherapy plus ipilimumab. CDR3 in amino acids: CASSAPLAGLYNEQFF. For the CDR3, the DNA is TGTGCCAGCAGTGCCCCACTAGCGGGGTTATACAATGAGCAGTTCTTC.